This TCR beta chain was profiled in a study of CD8+CD57+ T cells in acquired aplastic anemia. Whoever was chosen for sequencing had shown CD8+CD57+ cell expansion by flow cytometry. Genomic DNA templated the TCR beta VDJ and CDR3 profiling. TCRdb ran MiXCR on the reads and lists one entry per CDR3 protein. The top ten clones hold 20% of a sample with 200,000 to 250,000 distinct CDR3 sequences, about half of them seen once. The V and J ends lost 6 bases and 7 bases, in that order; junction bases with no gene match: 9. The CDR3 sequence is 14 residues long. The rearrangement links TRBV12-3 or TRBV12-4 to TRBJ2-4, with 7 bases identical to TRBD2. Specimen: sorted CD4+, CD8+, or CD8+CD57+ T cells (not recorded which) from PBMCs. This receptor was obtained from a human donor with aplastic anemia. The DNA for the CDR3 is TGTGCCAGCAGCCCGGGGAGGGTCAGCAACATTCAGTACTTC. It translates to CASSPGRVSNIQYF.